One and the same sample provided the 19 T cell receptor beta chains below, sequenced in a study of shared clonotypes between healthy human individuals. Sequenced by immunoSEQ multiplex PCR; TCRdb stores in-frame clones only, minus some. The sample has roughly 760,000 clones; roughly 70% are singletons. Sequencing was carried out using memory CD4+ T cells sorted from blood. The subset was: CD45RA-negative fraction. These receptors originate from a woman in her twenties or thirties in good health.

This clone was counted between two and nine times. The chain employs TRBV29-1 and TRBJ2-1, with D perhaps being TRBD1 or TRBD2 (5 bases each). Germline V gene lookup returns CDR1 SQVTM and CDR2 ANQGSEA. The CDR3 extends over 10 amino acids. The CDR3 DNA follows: TGCACCCGTCTAGGGACGGGGCAGTTCTTC. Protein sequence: CTRLGTGQFF.

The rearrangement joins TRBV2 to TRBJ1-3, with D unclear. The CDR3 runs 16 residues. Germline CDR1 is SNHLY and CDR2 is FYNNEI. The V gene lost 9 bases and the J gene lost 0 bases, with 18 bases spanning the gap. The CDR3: CASTAQRVSSGNTIYF. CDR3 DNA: TGTGCCAGTACGGCCCAACGAGTGAGCTCTGGAAACACCATATATTTT.

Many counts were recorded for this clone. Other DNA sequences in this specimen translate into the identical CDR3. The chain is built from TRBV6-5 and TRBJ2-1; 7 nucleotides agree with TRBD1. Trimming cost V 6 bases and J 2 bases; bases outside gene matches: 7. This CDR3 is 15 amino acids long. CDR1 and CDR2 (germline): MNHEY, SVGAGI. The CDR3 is CASSPRQGTYNEQFF. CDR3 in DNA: TGTGCCAGCAGCCCAAGACAGGGTACCTACAATGAGCAGTTCTTC.

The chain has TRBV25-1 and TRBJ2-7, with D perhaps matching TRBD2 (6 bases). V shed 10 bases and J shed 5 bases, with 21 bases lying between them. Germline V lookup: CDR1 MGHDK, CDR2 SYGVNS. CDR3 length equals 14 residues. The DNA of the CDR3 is TGTGCCACATCGCCTGCCGTCGGGACTGACGAGCAGTACTTC. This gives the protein CATSPAVGTDEQYF.

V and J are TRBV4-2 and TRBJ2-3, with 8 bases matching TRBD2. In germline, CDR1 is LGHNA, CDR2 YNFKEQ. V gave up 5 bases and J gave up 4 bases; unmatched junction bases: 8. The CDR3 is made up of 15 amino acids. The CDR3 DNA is TGTGCCAGCAGCGGGAAAGCGGGAGATTCAGATACGCAGTATTTT. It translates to CASSGKAGDSDTQYF.

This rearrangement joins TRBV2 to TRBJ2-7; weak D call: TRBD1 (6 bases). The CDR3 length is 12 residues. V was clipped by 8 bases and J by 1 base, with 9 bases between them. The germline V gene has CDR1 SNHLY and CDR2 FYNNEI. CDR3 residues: CASSGVSYEQYF. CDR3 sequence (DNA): TGTGCCAGCTCAGGGGTGTCCTACGAGCAGTACTTC.

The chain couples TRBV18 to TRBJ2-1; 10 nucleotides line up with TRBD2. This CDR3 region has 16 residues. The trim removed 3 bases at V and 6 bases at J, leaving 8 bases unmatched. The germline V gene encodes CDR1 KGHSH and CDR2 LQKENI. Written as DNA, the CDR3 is TGTGCCAGCTCACCGCCGGGACTAGCGTACGTCAATGAGCAGTTCTTC. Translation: CASSPPGLAYVNEQFF. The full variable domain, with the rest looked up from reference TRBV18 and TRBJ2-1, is NAGVMQNPRHLVRRRGQEARLRCSPMKGHSHVYWYRQLPEEGLKFMVYLQKENIIDESGMPKERFSAEFPKEGPSILRIQQVVRGDSAAYFCASSPPGLAYVNEQFFGPGTRLTVL.

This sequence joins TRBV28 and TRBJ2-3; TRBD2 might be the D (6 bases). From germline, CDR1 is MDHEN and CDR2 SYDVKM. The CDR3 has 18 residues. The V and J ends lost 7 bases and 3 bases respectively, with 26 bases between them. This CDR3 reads CASISRDSYLLSTDTQYF. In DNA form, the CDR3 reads TGTGCCAGCATTTCCCGGGACTCATACCTCCTGTCGACAGATACGCAGTATTTT. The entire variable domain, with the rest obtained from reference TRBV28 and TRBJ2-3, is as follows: DVKVTQSSRYLVKRTGEKVFLECVQDMDHENMFWYRQDPGLGLRLIYFSYDVKMKEKGDIPEGYSVSREKKERFSLILESASTNQTSMYLCASISRDSYLLSTDTQYFGPGTRLTVL.

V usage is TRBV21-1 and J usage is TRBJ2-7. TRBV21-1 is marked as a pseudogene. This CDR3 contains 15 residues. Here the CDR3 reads CASSSRTQPAAEQYF. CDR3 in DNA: TGTGCCAGCAGCAGTAGGACGCAACCGGCTGCCGAGCAGTACTTC.

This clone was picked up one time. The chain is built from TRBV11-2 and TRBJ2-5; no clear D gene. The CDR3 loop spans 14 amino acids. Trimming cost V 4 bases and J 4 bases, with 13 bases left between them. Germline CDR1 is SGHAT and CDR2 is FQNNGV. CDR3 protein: CASSSIRWGETQYF. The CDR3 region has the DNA TGTGCCAGCAGCTCAATCCGGTGGGGAGAGACCCAGTACTTC.

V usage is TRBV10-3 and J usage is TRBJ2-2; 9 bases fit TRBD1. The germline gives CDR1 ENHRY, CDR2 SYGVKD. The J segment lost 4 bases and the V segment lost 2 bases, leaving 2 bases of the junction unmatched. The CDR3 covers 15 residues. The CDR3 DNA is TGTGCCATCAGTGAGCGGACAGGGGTCACCGGGGAGCTGTTTTTT. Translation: CAISERTGVTGELFF.

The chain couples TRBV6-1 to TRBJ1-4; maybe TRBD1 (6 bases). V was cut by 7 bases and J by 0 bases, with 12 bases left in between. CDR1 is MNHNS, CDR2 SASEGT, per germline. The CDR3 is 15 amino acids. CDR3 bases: TGTGCCAGCATCTGGGGGGCTGCAACTAATGAAAAACTGTTTTTT. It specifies CASIWGAATNEKLFF.

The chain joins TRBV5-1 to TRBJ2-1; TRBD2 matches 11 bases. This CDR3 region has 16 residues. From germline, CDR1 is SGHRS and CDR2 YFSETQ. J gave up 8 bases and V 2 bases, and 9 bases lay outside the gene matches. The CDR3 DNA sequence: TGCGCCAGCAGCTTTAGCGGGAGGGGGTCCGGCGATGAGCAGTTCTTC. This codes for CASSFSGRGSGDEQFF.

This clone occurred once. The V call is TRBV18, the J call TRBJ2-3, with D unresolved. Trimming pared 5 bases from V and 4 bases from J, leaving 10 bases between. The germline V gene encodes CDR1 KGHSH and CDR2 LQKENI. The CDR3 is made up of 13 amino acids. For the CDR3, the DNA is TGTGCCAGCTCAGAAGGGAACGCAGATACGCAGTATTTT. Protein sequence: CASSEGNADTQYF.

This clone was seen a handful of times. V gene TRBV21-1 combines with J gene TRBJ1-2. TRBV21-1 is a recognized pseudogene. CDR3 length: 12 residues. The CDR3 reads CASSKGGYGYTF. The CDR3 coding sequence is TGTGCCAGCAGCAAAGGTGGCTATGGCTACACCTTC.

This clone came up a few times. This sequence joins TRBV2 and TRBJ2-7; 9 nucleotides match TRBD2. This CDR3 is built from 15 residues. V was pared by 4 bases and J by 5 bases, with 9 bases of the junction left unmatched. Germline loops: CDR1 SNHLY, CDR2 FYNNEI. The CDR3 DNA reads TGTGCCAGCAGTGTCCTGACTAGCGGTGGAGACGAGCAGTACTTC. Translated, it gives CASSVLTSGGDEQYF.

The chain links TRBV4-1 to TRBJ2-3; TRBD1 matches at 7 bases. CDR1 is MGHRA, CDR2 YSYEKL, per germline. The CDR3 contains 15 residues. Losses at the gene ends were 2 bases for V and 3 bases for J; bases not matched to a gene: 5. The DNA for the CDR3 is TGCGCCAGCAGCCAACCGGTCAGGGGGACAGATACGCAGTATTTT. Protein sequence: CASSQPVRGTDTQYF.

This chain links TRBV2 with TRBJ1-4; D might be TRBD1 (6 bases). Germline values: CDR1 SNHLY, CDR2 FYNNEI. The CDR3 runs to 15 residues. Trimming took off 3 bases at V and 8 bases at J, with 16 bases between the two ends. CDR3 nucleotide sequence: TGTGCCAGCAGTGAGGATGTGGGGGCTGGGGAAAAACTGTTTTTT. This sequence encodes CASSEDVGAGEKLFF.

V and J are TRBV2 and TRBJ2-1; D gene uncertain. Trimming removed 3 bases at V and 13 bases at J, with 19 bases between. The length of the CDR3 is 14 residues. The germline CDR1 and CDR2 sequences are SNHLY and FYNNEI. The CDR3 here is CASSDRRNPMSQFF. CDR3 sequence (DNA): TGTGCCAGCAGTGATCGACGGAACCCAATGAGCCAGTTCTTC.